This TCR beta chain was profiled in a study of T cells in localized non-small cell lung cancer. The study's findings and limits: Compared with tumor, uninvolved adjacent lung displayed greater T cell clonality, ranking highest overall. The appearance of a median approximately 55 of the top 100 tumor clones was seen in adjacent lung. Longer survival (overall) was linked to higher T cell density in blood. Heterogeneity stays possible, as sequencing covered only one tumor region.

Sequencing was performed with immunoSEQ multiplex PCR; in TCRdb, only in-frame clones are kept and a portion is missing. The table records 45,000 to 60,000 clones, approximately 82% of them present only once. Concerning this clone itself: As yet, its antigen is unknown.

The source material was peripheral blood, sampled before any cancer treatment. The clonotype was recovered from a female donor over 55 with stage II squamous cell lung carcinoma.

CDR3: CASSPGQIGYTF. The CDR3 nucleotides read TGTGCCAGCTCACCGGGACAGATTGGCTACACCTTC. The chain is built from TRBV18 and TRBJ1-2; 7 nucleotides line up with TRBD1. The CDR3 consists of 12 residues. V trimming: 3 bases; J trimming: 7 bases; junction bases outside the gene matches: 2. The V gene's germline CDR1 is KGHSH and CDR2 LQKENI.